A selection of T cell receptor beta chains follows, all from one sample in a study of blood T cell repertoires in COVID-19. Measured with immunoSEQ multiplex PCR; TCRdb has only the in-frame clones, and not every one. The table records about 35,000 clones, around four fifths of them present only once. Sequenced: peripheral blood. These TCRs come from a man between 50 and 59 years old with acute or convalescent COVID-19. CDR3s leave out the opening cysteine and the closing phenylalanine or tryptophan.

v_call: TRBV6-2/TRBV6-3; cdr3_aa: ASSSGSSDTQY
v_call: TRBV18; cdr3_aa: ASSPPRGYNEQF
v_call: TRBV6-5; cdr3_aa: ASSPEEGAHQPQH
v_call: TRBV7-9; cdr3_aa: ASSPREYEQY
v_call: TRBV4-1; cdr3_aa: ASSQDSSGGGYT
v_call: TRBV7-2; cdr3_aa: ASSPGGIGNTIY
v_call: TRBV6-5; cdr3_aa: ASSYSTTGRSEKLF
v_call: TRBV19; cdr3_aa: ASSILAGGYGYT
v_call: TRBV6-1; cdr3_aa: ASSEVTGSSQPQH
v_call: TRBV13; cdr3_aa: ASSLSTSGRAAEQY
v_call: TRBV7-2; cdr3_aa: ASSFTSSETETQY
v_call: TRBV7-4; cdr3_aa: ASTRRTGPTDTQY
v_call: TRBV11-2; cdr3_aa: ASSLPHIVAGDPDNEQF
v_call: TRBV6-4; cdr3_aa: ASSDVRGGTQY
v_call: TRBV5-1; cdr3_aa: ASSLESYSGNTEAF
v_call: TRBV9; cdr3_aa: ASSPTLGTGKTYEQY
v_call: TRBV11-2; cdr3_aa: ASSLGINTQY
v_call: TRBV5-1; cdr3_aa: ASSSWGQGGTEAF
v_call: TRBV19; cdr3_aa: ASSIMVGDTEAF
v_call: TRBV7-7; cdr3_aa: ASSSGTRAPDTQY
v_call: TRBV10-2; cdr3_aa: ASARGSQF
v_call: TRBV7-9; cdr3_aa: ASSPNRDSPLH
v_call: TRBV10-3; cdr3_aa: AISGPDRKAGELF
v_call: TRBV28; cdr3_aa: ASSLLQGSGANVLT
v_call: TRBV2; cdr3_aa: ASRTSGLTYNEQF
v_call: TRBV20-1; cdr3_aa: SASRGPRDTEAF
v_call: TRBV19; cdr3_aa: ASTGGTGAQETQY
v_call: TRBV5-5; cdr3_aa: ASSSGQANYEQY
v_call: TRBV6-4; cdr3_aa: ASEESPSAGELF
v_call: TRBV5-1; cdr3_aa: ASSYHRDRVQTQY
v_call: TRBV12-3/TRBV12-4; cdr3_aa: ASSFIGADTQY
v_call: TRBV2; cdr3_aa: ASSEAVEGGPLH
v_call: TRBV3-1/TRBV3-2; cdr3_aa: ASSQGDRGTEAF
v_call: TRBV4-1; cdr3_aa: ASSPTGGEQY
v_call: TRBV29-1; cdr3_aa: SAWTSGRVRTDTQY
v_call: TRBV5-4; cdr3_aa: ASSLVGINSPLH
v_call: TRBV7-9; cdr3_aa: ASEGQVGNTIY
v_call: TRBV6-1; cdr3_aa: ASSERGGGTGELF
v_call: TRBV2; cdr3_aa: ASSGTSGGLSGTDTQY
v_call: TRBV10-3; cdr3_aa: ATFSGVKIGELF
v_call: TRBV30; cdr3_aa: AWRPGTGGEGTEAF
v_call: TRBV7-3; cdr3_aa: ASSLTGGAETQY
v_call: TRBV7-8; cdr3_aa: ASTTGRDSPNSPLH
v_call: TRBV11-2; cdr3_aa: ASSKQGDGYT
v_call: TRBV6-5; cdr3_aa: ASSTRQGANYGYT
v_call: TRBV30; cdr3_aa: AWSPGTGSTDTQY
v_call: TRBV9; cdr3_aa: ASSTPPVDTQY
v_call: TRBV25-1; cdr3_aa: ASARASGYEQF
v_call: TRBV13; cdr3_aa: ASSSGLVAAYNEQF
v_call: TRBV11-2; cdr3_aa: ASSLTLQETQY
v_call: TRBV5-1; cdr3_aa: ASSSGLAKGDTQY
v_call: TRBV2; cdr3_aa: ASSVDGGGNNQPQH
v_call: TRBV5-5; cdr3_aa: ASSLGTGGVKETQY
v_call: TRBV5-1; cdr3_aa: ASSGTGGTDTQY
v_call: TRBV3-1/TRBV3-2; cdr3_aa: ASGTGSTNEKLF
v_call: TRBV6-4; cdr3_aa: ASSALNFIAEAF